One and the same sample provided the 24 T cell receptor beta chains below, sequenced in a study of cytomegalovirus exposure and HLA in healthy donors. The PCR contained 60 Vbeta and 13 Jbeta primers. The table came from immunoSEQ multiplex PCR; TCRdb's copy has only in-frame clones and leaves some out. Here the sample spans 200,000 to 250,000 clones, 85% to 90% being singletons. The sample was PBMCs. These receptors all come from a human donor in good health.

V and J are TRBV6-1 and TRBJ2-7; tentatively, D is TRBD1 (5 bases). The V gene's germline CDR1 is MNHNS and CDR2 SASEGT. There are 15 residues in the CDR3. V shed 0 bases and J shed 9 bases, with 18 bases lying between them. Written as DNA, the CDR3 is TGTGCCAGCAGTGAAGCGCTTGGCCCAGGGTTCGCGCAGTACTTC. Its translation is CASSEALGPGFAQYF.

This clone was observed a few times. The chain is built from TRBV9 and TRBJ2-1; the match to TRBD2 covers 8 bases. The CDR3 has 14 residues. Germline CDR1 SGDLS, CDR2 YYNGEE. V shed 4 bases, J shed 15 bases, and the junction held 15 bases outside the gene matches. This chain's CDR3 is CASSPNLQGGRRFF. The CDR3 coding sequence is TGTGCCAGCAGCCCCAACCTTCAGGGCGGGAGGCGGTTCTTC.

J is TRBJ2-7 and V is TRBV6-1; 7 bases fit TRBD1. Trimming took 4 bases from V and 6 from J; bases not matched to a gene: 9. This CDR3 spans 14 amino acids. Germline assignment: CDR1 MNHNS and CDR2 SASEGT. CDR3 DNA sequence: TGTGCCAGCAGTGTGACAGGGTCAAGGTCCGAGCAGTACTTC. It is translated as CASSVTGSRSEQYF.

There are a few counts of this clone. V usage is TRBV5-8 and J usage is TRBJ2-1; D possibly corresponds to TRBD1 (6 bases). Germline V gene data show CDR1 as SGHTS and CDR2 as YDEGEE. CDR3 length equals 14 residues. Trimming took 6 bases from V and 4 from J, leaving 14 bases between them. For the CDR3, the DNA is TGTGCCAGCACCTTAGGACAGCCATACAATGAGCAGTTCTTC. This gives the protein CASTLGQPYNEQFF.

The CDR3 DNA follows: TGTGCCAGTAGTATAAGCAGGGGCTCCTACGAGCAGTACTTC. Amino acid sequence: CASSISRGSYEQYF. The rearrangement links TRBV19 to TRBJ2-7, with D possibly matching TRBD1 (6 bases). Germline-derived CDR1 and CDR2 are LNHDA and SQIVND (reference sequence). V lost 2 bases and J 0 bases, leaving 8 bases between the germline ends. This CDR3 comprises 14 residues.

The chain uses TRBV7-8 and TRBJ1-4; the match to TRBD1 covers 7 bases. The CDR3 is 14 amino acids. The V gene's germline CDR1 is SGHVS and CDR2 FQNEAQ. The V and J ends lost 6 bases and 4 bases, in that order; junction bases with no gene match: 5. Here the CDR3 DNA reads TGTGCCAGCAGAGTGGGACAGCTTAATGAAAAACTGTTTTTT. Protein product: CASRVGQLNEKLFF.

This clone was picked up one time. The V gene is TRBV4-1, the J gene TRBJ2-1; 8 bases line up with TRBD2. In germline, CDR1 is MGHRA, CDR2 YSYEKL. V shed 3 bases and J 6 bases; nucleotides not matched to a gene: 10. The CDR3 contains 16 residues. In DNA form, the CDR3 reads TGCGCCAGCAGCCATGTAGCGGGGAGGGCCGTCAATGAGCAGTTCTTC. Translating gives CASSHVAGRAVNEQFF.

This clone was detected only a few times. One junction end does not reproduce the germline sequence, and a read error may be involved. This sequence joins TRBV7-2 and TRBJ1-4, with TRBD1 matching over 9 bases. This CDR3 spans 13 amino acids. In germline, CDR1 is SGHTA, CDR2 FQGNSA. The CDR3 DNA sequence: TGTGCCAGCAGCCGCGGGACAGGGAGAGATTTACTCTTT. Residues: CASSRGTGRDLLF.

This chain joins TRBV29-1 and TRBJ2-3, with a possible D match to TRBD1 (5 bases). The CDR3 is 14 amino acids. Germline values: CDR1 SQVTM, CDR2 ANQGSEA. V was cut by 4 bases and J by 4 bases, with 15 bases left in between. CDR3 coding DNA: TGCAGCGTTGTAGCCCCTTGGGGCCCAGATACGCAGTATTTT. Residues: CSVVAPWGPDTQYF.

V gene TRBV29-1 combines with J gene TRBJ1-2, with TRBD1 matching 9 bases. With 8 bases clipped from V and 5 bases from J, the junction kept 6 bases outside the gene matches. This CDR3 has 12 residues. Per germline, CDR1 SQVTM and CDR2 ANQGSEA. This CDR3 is CSTGTGQYGYTF. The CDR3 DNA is TGCAGCACAGGGACAGGGCAGTATGGCTACACCTTC.

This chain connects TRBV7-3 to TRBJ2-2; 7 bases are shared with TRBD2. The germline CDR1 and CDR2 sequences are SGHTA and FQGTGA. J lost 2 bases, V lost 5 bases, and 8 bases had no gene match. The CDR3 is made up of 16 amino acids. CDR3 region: CASSPQASGNTGELFF. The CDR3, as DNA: TGTGCCAGCAGCCCCCAGGCTAGCGGAAACACCGGGGAGCTGTTTTTT.

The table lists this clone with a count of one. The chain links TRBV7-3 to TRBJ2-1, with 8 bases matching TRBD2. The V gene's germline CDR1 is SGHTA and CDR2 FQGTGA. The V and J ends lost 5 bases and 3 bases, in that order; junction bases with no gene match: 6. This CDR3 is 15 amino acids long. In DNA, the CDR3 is TGTGCCAGCAGCCCCCGTAGCGGGAACTACAATGAGCAGTTCTTC. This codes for CASSPRSGNYNEQFF.

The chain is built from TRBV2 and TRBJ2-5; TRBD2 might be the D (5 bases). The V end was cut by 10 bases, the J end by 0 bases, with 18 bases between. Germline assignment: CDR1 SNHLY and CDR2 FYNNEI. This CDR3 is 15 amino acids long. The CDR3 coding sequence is TGTGCCACCGGAGGAGGTCTTGAGGACCAAGAGACCCAGTACTTC. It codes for CATGGGLEDQETQYF. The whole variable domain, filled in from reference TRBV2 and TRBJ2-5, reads EPEVTQTPSHQVTQMGQEVILRCVPISNHLYFYWYRQILGQKVEFLVSFYNNEISEKSEIFDDQFSVERPDGSNFTLKIRSTKLEDSAMYFCATGGGLEDQETQYFGPGTRLLVL.

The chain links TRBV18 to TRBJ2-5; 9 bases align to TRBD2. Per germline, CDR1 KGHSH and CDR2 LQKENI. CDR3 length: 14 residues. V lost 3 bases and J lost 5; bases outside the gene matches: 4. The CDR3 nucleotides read TGTGCCAGCTCACCGGCGAGCGGGAGGGAGACCCAGTACTTC. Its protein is CASSPASGRETQYF.

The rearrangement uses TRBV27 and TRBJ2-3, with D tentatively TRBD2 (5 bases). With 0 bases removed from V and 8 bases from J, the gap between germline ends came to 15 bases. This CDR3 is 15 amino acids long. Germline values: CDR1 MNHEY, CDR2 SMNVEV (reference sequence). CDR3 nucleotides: TGTGCCAGCAGTTTATCGTCAGGACCCCGGGGTACGCAGTATTTT. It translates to CASSLSSGPRGTQYF.

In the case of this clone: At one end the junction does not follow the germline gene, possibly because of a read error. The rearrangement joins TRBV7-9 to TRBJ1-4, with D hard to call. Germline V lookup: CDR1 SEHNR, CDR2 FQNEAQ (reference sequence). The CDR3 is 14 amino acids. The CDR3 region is CASRLDSLNEKLFF. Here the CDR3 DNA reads TGTGCCAGCAGATTAGATTCCCTGAATGAAAAACTGTTTTTT.

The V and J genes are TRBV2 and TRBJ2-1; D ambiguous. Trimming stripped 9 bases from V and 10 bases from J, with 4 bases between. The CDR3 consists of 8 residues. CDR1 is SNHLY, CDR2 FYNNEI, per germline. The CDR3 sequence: CARGEQFF. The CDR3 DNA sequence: TGTGCCAGGGGCGAGCAGTTCTTC.

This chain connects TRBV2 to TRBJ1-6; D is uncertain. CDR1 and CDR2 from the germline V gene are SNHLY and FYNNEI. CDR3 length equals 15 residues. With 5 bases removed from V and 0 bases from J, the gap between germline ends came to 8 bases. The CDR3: CASSFRSSYNSPLHF. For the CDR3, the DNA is TGTGCCAGCAGTTTCAGAAGCTCCTATAATTCACCCCTCCACTTT.

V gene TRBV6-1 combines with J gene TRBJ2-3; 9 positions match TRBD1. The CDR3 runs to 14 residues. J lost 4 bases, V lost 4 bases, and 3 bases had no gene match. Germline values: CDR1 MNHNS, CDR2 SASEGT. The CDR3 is CASSGGQGADTQYF. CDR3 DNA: TGTGCCAGCAGTGGGGGACAGGGTGCAGATACGCAGTATTTT.

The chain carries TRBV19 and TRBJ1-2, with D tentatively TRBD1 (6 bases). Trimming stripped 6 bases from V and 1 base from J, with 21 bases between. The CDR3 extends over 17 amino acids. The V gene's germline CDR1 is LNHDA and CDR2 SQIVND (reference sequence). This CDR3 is CASRSIRTAQDNYGYTF. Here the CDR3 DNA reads TGTGCCAGTAGATCCATTCGGACAGCCCAAGATAACTATGGCTACACCTTC.

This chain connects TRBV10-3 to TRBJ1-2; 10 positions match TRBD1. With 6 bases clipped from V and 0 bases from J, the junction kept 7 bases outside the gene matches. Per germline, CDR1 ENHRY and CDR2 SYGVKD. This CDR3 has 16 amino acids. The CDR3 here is CAIRTGQGLSNYGYTF. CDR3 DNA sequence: TGTGCCATCAGGACGGGACAGGGGCTCTCTAACTATGGCTACACCTTC.

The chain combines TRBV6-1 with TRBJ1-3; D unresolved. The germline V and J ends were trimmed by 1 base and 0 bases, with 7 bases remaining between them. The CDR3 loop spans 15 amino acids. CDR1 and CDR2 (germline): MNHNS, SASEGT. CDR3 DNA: TGTGCCAGCAGTGAAGACCTCGGCTCTGGAAACACCATATATTTT. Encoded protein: CASSEDLGSGNTIYF.

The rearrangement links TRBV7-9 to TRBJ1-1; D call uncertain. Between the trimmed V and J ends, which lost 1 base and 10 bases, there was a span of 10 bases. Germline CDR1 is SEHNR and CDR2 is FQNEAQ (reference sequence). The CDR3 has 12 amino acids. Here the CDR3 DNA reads TGTGCCAGCAGCTTAGAGAGGGTATCAGCTTTCTTT. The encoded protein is CASSLERVSAFF.

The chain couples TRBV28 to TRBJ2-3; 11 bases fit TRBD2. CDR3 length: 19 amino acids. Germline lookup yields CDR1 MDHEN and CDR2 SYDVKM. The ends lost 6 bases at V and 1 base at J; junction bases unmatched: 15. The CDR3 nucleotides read TGTGCCAGCAGCTATAATGTTGAGACTAGCGGGACCCGCACAGATACGCAGTATTTT. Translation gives CASSYNVETSGTRTDTQYF.